This record looks at one TCR beta chain sequence and its context. Antigen: not known. TCRdb reanalysed the 5' RACE reads using MiXCR and keeps one entry per CDR3 protein. The table lists over 400,000 distinct CDR3 sequences, 25% to 30% of them singletons. The sample originates from a study of CD8 T cells in ankylosing spondylitis. Germline loops: CDR1 MGHRA, CDR2 YSYEKL. The trim removed 6 bases at V and 0 bases at J, leaving 11 bases unmatched. The CDR3 runs 17 residues. The study, taken as a whole, reports: About 8 highly homologous variants made up a TCR beta motif, and this motif appeared characteristic of ankylosing spondylitis blood.

Sequenced material: blood, either unsorted or a sorted T cell fraction (not recorded which). The chain couples TRBV4-1 to TRBJ2-1; 7 bases line up with TRBD2. This TCR came from a male donor with ankylosing spondylitis. CDR3 amino acids: CASSLASLAVSYNEQFF. The DNA for the CDR3 is TGCGCCAGCAGTCTTGCTTCTCTAGCGGTCTCCTACAATGAGCAGTTCTTC.